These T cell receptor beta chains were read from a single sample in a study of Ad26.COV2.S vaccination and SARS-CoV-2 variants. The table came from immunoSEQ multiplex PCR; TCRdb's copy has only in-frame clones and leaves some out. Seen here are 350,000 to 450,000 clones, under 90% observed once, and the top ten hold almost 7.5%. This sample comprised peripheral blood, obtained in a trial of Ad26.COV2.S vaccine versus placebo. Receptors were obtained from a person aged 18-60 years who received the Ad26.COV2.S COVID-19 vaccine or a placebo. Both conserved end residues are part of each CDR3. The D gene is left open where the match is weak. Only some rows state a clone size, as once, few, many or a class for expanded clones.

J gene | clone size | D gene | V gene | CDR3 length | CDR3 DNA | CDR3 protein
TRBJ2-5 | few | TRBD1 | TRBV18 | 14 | TGTGCCAGCTCATCCCGGACAGGGAAAGAGACCCAGTACTTC | CASSSRTGKETQYF
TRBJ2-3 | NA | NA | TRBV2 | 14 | TGTGCCAGCTCCCCGGCGGGGGCCTTCCATACGCAGTATTTT | CASSPAGAFHTQYF
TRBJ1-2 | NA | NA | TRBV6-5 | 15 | TGTGCCAGCGGGTCTCGGGACATGGGCTACTATGGCTACACCTTC | CASGSRDMGYYGYTF
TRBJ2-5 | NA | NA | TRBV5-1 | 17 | TGCGCCAGCAGCTTCTGGTCGTGGTCGGGTTCGGACGAGACCCAGTACTTC | CASSFWSWSGSDETQYF
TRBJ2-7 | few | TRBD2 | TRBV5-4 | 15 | TGTGCCAGCAGCCCCCGACTAGCGATAGCGAGCGAGCAGTACTTC | CASSPRLAIASEQYF
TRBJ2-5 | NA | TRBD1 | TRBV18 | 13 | TGTGCCAGCTCACGACGACAGGGAGAGACCCAGTACTTC | CASSRRQGETQYF
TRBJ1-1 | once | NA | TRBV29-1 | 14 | TGCAGCGTTGAAGGTGGAAGGGATTGGACTGAAGCTTTCTTT | CSVEGGRDWTEAFF
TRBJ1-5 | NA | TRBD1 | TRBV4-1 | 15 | TGCGCCAGCCGACCGGGACAGGGATTAAATCAGCCCCAGCATTTT | CASRPGQGLNQPQHF
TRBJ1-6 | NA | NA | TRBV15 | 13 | TGTGCCACCAGCAGAGATAGAAATTCACCCCTCCACTTT | CATSRDRNSPLHF
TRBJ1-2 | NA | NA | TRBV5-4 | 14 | TGTGCCAGCACCAGACAAGGAGATTACTATGGCTACACCTTC | CASTRQGDYYGYTF
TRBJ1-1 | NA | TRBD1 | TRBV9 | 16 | TGTGCCAGCAGCACCTGGACAGGGGCGGGGAACACTGAAGCTTTCTTT | CASSTWTGAGNTEAFF
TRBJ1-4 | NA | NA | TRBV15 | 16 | TGTGCCACCAGCAGAGATTTCACAGGGAATAATGAAAAACTGTTTTTT | CATSRDFTGNNEKLFF
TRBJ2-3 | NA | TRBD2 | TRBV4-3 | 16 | TGCGCCAGCAGCCAGTCTAGCGGGGTTAGCACAGATACGCAGTATTTT | CASSQSSGVSTDTQYF
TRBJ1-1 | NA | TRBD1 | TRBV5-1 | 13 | TGCGCCAGCAGCCACCAGGGGGGGACTGAAGCTTTCTTT | CASSHQGGTEAFF
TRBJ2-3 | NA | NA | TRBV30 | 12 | TGTGCCTGGGGGGGCGGGGCAGATACGCAGTATTTT | CAWGGGADTQYF
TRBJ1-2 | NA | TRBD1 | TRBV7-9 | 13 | TGTGCCAGCAGCCGCGGACAGGCCTATGGCTACACCTTC | CASSRGQAYGYTF
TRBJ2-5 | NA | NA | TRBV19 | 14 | TGTGCCAGTAGTATAGTCGGGATCGGGGAGACCCAGTACTTC | CASSIVGIGETQYF
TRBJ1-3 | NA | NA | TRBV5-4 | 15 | TGTGCCAGCAGCTTGGGGCCCAGATGGGGAAACACCATATATTTT | CASSLGPRWGNTIYF
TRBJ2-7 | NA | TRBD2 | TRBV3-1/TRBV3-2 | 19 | TGTGCCAGCAGCCAATACTTCGGACTAGCGGGAGGGGCCCCCTACGAGCAGTACTTC | CASSQYFGLAGGAPYEQYF
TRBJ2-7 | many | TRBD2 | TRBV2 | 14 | TGTGCCAGCAGTCTATCCGGGACTACCCATGAGCAGTACTTC | CASSLSGTTHEQYF
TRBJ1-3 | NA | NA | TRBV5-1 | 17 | TGCGCCAGCACCCCCTCTCTGGCCGGGGCGGGAGGAAACACCATATATTTT | CASTPSLAGAGGNTIYF
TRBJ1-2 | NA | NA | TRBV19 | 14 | TGTGCCAGTAGCCCCGTCGGGGGGGTCTATGGCTACACCTTC | CASSPVGGVYGYTF
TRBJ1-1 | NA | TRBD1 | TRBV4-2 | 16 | TGTGCCAGCAGCCAAGAGGGGACAGGGTGGGACACTGAAGCTTTCTTT | CASSQEGTGWDTEAFF
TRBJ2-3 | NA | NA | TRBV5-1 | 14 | TGCGCCAGCAGCGTCGAGGGGCGAACAGATACGCAGTATTTT | CASSVEGRTDTQYF
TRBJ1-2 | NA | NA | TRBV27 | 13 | TGTGCCAGCACCTTAAATGCGGGGGCCGGCTACACCTTC | CASTLNAGAGYTF
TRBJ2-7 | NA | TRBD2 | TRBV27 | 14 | TGTGCCAGCAGGTGGGGGGGACGGTCCTACGAGCAGTACTTC | CASRWGGRSYEQYF
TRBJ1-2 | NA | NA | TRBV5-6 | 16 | TGTGCCAGCAGCTTATTCGGACGGACTCTAGGCCATGGCTACACCTTC | CASSLFGRTLGHGYTF
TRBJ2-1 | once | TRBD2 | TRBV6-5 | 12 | TGTGCCTGCCGGACTAGCGGCAATGAGCAGTTCTTC | CACRTSGNEQFF
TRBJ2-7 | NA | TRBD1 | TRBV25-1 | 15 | TGTGCCAGCAGTGAAACCGGGACAGGGTTCAGCGAGCAGTACTTC | CASSETGTGFSEQYF
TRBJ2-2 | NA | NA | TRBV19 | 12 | TGTGCCAGTAGGAGGGACACCGGGGAGCTGTTTTTT | CASRRDTGELFF
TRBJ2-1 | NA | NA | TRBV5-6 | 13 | TGTGCCAGCAGCTGGGGGGCGATCAATGAGCAGTTCTTC | CASSWGAINEQFF
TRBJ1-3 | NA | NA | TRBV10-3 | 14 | TGTGCCATAGGCGAATTTCTCTCTGGAAACACCATATATTTT | CAIGEFLSGNTIYF
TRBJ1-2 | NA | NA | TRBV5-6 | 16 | TGTGCCAGCACCACATCCGTCGGGGGCTTAAACTATGGCTACACCTTC | CASTTSVGGLNYGYTF
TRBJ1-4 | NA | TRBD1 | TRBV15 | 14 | TGTGCCACCAGCAGGGACAGGGAGAATGAAAAACTGTTTTTT | CATSRDRENEKLFF
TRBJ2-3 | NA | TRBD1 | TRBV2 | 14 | TGTGCCAGCGCGAGACAGGGTTGGACAGATACGCAGTATTTT | CASARQGWTDTQYF
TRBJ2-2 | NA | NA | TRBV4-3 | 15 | TGCGCCAGCAGCCAAGAAATAGTGGACACCGGGGAGCTGTTTTTT | CASSQEIVDTGELFF
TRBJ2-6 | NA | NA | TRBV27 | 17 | TGTGCCAGCAGTTTTCTGGGAGTTGGCTCTGGGGCCAACGTCCTGACTTTC | CASSFLGVGSGANVLTF
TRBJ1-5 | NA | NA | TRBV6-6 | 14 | TGTGCCAGCAGTTACTCGCCCTCTTTTCAGCCCCAGCATTTT | CASSYSPSFQPQHF
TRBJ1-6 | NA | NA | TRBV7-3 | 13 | TGTGCCAGCAGCCCCAGCGTGGAATCACCCCTCCACTTT | CASSPSVESPLHF
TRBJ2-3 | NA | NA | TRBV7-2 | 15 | TGTGCCAGCAGCTTAGAGCTAGCGACTTCAGATACGCAGTATTTT | CASSLELATSDTQYF
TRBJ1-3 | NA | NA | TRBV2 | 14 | TGTGCCAGCAATCTACAGGGTTACGGAAACACCATATATTTT | CASNLQGYGNTIYF
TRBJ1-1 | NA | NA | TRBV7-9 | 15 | TGTGCCAGCAGCTCCCAGGGACGGCGGAACACTGAAGCTTTCTTT | CASSSQGRRNTEAFF
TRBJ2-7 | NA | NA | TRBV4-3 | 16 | TGCGCCAGCAGCCAAGATTTGGGCAGGGTAGTCTACGAGCAGTACTTC | CASSQDLGRVVYEQYF
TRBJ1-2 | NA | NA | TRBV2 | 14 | TGTGCCAGCAGTGGGCCCGGGGCGGACGTTGGCTACACCTTC | CASSGPGADVGYTF
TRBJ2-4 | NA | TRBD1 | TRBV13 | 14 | TGTGCCAGCAGCCCACAGGGGGCCAAAAACATTCAGTACTTC | CASSPQGAKNIQYF
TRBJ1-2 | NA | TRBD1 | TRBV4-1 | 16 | TGCGCCAGCAGCCCAGTTACCGGACAGGGGGCGGTTGGCTACACCTTC | CASSPVTGQGAVGYTF
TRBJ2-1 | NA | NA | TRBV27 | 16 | TGTGCCAGCAGCCGCGGACCCGGGAGCTCCTACAATGAGCAGTTCTTC | CASSRGPGSSYNEQFF
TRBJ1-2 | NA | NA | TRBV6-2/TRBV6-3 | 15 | TGTGCCAGCAGTTCCCAGGGCCCTTCCCACGATGGCTACACCTTC | CASSSQGPSHDGYTF
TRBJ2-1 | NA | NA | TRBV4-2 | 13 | TGTGCCAGCAGCCAAGCGGACTCCAATGAGCAGTTCTTC | CASSQADSNEQFF
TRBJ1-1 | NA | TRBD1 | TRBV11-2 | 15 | TGTGCCAGCAGCTTAGAAATCCACAGGGGCGCTGAAGCTTTCTTT | CASSLEIHRGAEAFF